The T cell receptor beta chain described here comes from a study of PD-1 blockade in classical Hodgkin lymphoma. Relapse after autologous stem cell transplantation occurred in every patient, and brentuximab vedotin exposure varied. The germline V and J ends were trimmed by 5 bases and 6 bases, with 19 bases remaining between them. Germline CDR1 reads LNHDA; CDR2 reads SQIVND (reference sequence). The CDR3 runs 15 residues. Profiling relied on immunoSEQ multiplex PCR, and the TCRdb table lists in-frame clones only, not all of them. This table holds 30,000 to 45,000 clones, around 70% found once. This clone has just a few counts.

The TCR sequence derives from a human donor with classical Hodgkin lymphoma. The sample was peripheral blood mononuclear cells (PBMCs), taken before the second cycle of nivolumab. The J gene is TRBJ1-1, the V gene TRBV19; TRBD1 is a possible D gene (6 bases). CDR3 sequence reads: CASSVSEGGRAEAFF. The CDR3 DNA follows: TGTGCCAGTAGTGTATCCGAGGGGGGCAGGGCTGAAGCTTTCTTT.